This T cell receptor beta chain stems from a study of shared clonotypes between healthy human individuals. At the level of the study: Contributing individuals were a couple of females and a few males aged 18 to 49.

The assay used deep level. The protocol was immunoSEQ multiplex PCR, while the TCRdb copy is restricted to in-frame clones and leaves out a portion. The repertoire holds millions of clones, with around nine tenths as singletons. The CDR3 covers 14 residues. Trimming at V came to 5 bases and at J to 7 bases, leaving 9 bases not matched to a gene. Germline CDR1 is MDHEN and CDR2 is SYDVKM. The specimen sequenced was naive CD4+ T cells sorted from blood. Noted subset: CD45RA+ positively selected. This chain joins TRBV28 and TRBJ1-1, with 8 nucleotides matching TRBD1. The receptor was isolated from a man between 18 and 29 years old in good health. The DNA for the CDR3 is TGTGCCAGCAGTCCTGGACAGGGCTGGGGTGAAGCTTTCTTT. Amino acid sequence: CASSPGQGWGEAFF. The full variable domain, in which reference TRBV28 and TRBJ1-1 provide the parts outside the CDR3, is DVKVTQSSRYLVKRTGEKVFLECVQDMDHENMFWYRQDPGLGLRLIYFSYDVKMKEKGDIPEGYSVSREKKERFSLILESASTNQTSMYLCASSPGQGWGEAFFGQGTRLTVV.